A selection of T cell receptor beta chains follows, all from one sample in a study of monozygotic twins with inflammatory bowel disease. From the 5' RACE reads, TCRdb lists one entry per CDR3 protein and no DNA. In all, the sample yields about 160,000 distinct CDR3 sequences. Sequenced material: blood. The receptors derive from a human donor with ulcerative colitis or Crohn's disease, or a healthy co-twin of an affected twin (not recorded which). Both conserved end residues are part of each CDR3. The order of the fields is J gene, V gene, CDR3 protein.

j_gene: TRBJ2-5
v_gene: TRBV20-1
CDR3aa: CSARSGLAGSREETQYF

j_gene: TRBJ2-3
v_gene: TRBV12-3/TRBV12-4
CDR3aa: CASSLLRIRTDTQYF

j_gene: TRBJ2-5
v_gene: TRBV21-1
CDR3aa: CASSRSQVETQYF

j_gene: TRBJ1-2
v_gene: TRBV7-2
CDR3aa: CASSTDGGAGGYTF

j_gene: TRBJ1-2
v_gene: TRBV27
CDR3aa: CASSLNQLGKYGYTF

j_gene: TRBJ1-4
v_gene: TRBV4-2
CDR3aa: CASSRGAGDDEKLFF

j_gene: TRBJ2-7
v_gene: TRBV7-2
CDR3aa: CASSLEGTGNEQYF

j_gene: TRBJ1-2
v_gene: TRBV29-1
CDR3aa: CSVGDQSGNRNYGYTF

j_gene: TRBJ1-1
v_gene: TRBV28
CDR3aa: CASSMSMQGSTEAFF

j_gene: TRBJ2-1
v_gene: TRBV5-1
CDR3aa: CASSQTAVNLGSYNEQFF

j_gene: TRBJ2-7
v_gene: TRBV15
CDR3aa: CATSREGYSYEQYF

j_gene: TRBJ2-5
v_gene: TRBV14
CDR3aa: CASSLLPGGQGYQETQYF

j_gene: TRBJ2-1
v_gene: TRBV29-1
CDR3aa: CSGSDIYNEQFF

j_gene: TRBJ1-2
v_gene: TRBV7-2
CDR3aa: CASSSQTANYGYTF

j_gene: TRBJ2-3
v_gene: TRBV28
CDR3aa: CANSPGGYTDTQYF

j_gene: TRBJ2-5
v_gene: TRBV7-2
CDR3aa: CASSPSGDSFTETQYF

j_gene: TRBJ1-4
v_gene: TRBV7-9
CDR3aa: CASTSGLSTNEKLFF

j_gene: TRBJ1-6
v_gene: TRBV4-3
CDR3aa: CASSQGGGEISPLHF

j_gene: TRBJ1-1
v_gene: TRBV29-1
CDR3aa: CSGSRGALPAEAFF

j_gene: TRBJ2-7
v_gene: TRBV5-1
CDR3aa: CASNLGTISYEQYF

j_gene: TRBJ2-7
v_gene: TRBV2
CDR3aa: CASGQGYAYEQYF

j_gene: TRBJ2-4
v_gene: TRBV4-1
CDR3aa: CASMAGYAKNIQYF

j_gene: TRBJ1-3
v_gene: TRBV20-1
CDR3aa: CSARGGGSGNTIYF

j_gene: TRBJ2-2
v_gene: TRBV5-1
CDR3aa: CASSPQRGRAGELIF

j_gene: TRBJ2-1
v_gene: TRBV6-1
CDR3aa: CASTHGGEADNEQFF

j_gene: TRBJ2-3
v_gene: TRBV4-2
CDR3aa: CASSQLGGYSTDTQYF

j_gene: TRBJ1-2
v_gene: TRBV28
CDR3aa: CASSIHPHGYTF

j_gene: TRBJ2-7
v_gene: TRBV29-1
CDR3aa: CSVEDRVTQEQYF

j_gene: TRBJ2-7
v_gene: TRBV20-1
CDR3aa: CSASLASRPYEQYF

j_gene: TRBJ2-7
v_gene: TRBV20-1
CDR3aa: CSARDYTSGLYEQYF